This TCR beta chain was sequenced in a study of T-cell reconstitution after alpha-beta-depleted transplantation in children. Trimming stripped 2 bases from V and 0 bases from J, with 9 bases between. The CDR3 length is 15 residues. Germline CDR1 reads KGHSH; CDR2 reads LQKENI. The library targeted TCRbeta and was prepared with unique molecular identifiers. MiXCR was run by TCRdb on the PCR reads, yielding one entry per CDR3 protein. The sample includes almost 400,000 distinct CDR3 sequences, 20% of them seen just once. Sequences were derived from PBMCs from the stem cell graft donor, sampled from the stem cell graft. The TCR was taken from a human donor who donated a stem cell graft to a child with acute myeloid leukemia. The chain has TRBV18 and TRBJ2-3; perhaps TRBD2 as D (6 bases). CDR3 in amino acids: CASSPVGGSTDTQYF. CDR3 bases: TGTGCCAGCTCACCAGTCGGGGGTAGCACAGATACGCAGTATTTT.